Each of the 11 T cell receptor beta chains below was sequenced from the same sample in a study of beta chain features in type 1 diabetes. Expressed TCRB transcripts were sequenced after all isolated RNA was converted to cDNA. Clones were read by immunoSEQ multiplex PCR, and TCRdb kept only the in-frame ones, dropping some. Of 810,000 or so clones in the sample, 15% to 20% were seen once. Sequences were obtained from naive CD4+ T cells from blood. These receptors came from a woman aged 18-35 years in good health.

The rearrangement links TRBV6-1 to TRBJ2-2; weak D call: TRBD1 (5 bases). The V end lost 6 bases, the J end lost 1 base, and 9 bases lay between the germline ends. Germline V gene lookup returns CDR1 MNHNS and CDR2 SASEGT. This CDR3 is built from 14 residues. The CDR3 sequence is CASSLGQNTGELFF. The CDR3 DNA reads TGTGCCAGCAGCCTAGGACAGAACACCGGGGAGCTGTTTTTT.

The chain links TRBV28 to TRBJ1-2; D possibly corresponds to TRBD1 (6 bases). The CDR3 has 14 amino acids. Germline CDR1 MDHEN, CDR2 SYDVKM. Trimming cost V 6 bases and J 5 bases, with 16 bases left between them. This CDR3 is CASSANRAGYGYTF. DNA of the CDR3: TGTGCCAGCAGCGCCAACAGGGCGGGGTATGGCTACACCTTC.

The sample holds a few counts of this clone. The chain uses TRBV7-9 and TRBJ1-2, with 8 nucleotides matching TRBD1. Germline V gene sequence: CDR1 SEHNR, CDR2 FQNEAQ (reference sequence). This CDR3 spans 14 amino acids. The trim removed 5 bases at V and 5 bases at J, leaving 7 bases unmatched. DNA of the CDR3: TGTGCCAGCAGCCCCTGGACAGGGACGTATGGCTACACCTTC. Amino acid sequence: CASSPWTGTYGYTF.

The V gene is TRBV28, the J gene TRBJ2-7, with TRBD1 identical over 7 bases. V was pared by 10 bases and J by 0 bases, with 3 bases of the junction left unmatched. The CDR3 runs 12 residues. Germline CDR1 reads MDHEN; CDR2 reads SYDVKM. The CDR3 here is CAIQGDSYEQYF. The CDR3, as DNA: TGTGCCATTCAGGGGGACTCCTACGAGCAGTACTTC.

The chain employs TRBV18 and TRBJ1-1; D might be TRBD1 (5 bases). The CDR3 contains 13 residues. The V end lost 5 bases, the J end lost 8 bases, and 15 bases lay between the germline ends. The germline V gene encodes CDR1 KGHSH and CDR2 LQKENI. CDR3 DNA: TGTGCCAGCTCAGACGACCAGGGACTCGAAGCTTTCTTT. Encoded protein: CASSDDQGLEAFF.

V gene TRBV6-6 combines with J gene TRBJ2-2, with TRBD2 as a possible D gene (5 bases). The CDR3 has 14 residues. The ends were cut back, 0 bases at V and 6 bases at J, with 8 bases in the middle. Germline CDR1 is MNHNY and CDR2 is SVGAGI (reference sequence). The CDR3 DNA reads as TGTGCCAGCAGTTACTCAGAGGGATCCGGGGAGCTGTTTTTT. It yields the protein CASSYSEGSGELFF.

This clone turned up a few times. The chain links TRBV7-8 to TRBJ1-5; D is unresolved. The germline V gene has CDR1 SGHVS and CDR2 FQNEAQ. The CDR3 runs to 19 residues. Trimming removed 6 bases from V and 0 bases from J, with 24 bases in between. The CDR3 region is CASRPGVWYSEDSNQPQHF. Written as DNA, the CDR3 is TGTGCCAGCAGGCCAGGTGTTTGGTATTCGGAGGATAGCAATCAGCCCCAGCATTTT.

CDR3 loop: CASSFPPLSGANVLTF. In DNA, the CDR3 is TGTGCCAGCAGTTTCCCCCCCCTCTCTGGGGCCAACGTCCTGACTTTC. The chain couples TRBV27 to TRBJ2-6; D unresolved. Germline loops: CDR1 MNHEY, CDR2 SMNVEV (reference sequence). The CDR3 extends over 16 amino acids. V shed 3 bases and J shed 0 bases, with 9 bases lying between them.

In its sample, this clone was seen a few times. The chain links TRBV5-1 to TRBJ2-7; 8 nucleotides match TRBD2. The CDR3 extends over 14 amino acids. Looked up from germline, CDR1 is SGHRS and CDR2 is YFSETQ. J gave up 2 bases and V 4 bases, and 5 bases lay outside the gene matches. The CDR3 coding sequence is TGCGCCAGCAGCACTGGGACTAGAACCTACGAGCAGTACTTC. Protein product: CASSTGTRTYEQYF.

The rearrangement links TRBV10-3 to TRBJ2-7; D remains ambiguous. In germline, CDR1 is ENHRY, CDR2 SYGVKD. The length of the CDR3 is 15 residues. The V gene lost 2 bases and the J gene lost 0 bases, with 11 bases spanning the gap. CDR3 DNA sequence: TGTGCCATCAGTGAGAATGGCATCTCCTCCTACGAGCAGTACTTC. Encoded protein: CAISENGISSYEQYF.

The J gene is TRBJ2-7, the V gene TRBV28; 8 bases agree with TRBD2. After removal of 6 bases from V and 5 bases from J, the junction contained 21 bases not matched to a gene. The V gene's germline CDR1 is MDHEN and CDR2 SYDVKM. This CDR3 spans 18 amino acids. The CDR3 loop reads CASRAPGESGRARNEQYF. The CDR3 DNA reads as TGTGCCAGCAGGGCCCCCGGGGAATCCGGGAGGGCGCGTAACGAGCAGTACTTC.